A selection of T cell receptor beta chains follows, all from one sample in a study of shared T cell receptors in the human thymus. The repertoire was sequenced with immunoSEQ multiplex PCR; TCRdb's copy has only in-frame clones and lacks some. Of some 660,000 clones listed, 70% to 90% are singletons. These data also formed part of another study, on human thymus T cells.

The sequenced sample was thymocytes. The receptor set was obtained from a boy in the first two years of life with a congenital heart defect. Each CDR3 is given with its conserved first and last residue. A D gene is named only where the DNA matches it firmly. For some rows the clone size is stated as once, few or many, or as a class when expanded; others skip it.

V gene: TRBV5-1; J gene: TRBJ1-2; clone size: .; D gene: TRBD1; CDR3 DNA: TGCGCCAGCAGCTTGCTGGGCGGGGACAGGGACCTCTACTATGGCTACACCTTC; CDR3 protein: CASSLLGGDRDLYYGYTF
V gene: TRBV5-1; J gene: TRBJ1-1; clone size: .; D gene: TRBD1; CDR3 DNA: TGCGCCAGCAGCACAGGGGTTCCGAACACTGAAGCTTTCTTT; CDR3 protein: CASSTGVPNTEAFF
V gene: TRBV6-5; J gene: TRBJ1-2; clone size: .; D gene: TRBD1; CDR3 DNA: TGTGCCAGCAGTTACCGTCTCGGGACAGGGGTATCTGGCTACACCTTC; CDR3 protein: CASSYRLGTGVSGYTF
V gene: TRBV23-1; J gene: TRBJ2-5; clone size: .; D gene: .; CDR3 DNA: TGCGCCAGCAGTCAATCTGGGACTCAGGGAAGGGGCTTAGTAGAGACCCAGTACTTC; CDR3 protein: CASSQSGTQGRGLVETQYF
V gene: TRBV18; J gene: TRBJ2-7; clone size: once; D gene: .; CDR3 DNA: TGTGCCAGCTCACTAAACAACAGGGAAAAATGGGAGCAGTACTTC; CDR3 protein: CASSLNNREKWEQYF
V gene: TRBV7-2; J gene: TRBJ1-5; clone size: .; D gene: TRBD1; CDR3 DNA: TGTGCCAGCAGCTTAGAAACAGGGGCGGGCAATCAGCCCCAGCATTTT; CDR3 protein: CASSLETGAGNQPQHF
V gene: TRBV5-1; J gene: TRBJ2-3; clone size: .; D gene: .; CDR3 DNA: TGCGCCAGCAAGACAGGACCGCAGGATACGCAGTATTTT; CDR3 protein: CASKTGPQDTQYF
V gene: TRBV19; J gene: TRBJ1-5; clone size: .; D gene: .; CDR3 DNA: TGTGCCAGTAGTACCCAGGGAGGGAGCAATCAGCCCCAGCATTTT; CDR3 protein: CASSTQGGSNQPQHF
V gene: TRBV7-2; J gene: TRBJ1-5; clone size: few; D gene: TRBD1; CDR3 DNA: TGTGCCAGCAGCGAAGGACAGGGGGTAAATCAGCCCCAGCATTTT; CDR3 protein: CASSEGQGVNQPQHF
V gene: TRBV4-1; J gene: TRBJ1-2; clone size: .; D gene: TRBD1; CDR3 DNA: TGCGCCAGCAGCCAAGAGTGGGGACAGGGGCCGAGGCGGTATGGCTACACCTTC; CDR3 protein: CASSQEWGQGPRRYGYTF
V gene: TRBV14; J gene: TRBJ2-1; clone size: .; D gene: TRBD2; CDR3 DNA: TGTGCCAGCAGCCTGCTCCTAGCGGGAGCAAATGAGCAGTTCTTC; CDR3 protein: CASSLLLAGANEQFF
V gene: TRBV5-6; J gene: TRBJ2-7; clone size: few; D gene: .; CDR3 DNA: TGTGCCAGCAGCTTGACTGACAATTCCTACGAGCAGTACTTC; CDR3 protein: CASSLTDNSYEQYF
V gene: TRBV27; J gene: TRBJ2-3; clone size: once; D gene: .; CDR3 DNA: TGTGCCAGCAGTTTTGCCGGGGGAATTAGCACAGATACGCAGTATTTT; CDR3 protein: CASSFAGGISTDTQYF
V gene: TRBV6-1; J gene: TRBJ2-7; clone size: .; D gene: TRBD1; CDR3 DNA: TGTGCCAGCAGTGAACGAAACTGGACAGGGGGCTACGAGCAGTACTTC; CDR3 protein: CASSERNWTGGYEQYF
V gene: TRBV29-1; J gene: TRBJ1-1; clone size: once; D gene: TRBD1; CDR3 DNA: TGCAGCGTTGTCGGACAGGCGACCGGAAATACTGAAGCTTTCTTT; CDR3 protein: CSVVGQATGNTEAFF
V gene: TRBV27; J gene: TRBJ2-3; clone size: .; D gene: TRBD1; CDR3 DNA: TGTGCCAGCCGGACAGGGGACACAGATACGCAGTATTTT; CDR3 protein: CASRTGDTDTQYF
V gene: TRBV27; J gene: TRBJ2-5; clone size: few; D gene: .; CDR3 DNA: TGTGCCAGCGGAGACTTCCACCAAGAGACCCAGTACTTC; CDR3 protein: CASGDFHQETQYF
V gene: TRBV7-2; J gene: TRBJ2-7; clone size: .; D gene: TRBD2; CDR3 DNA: TGTGCCAGCAGCCAGAGATCGGGGACTACTTTTTTCTACGAGCAGTACTTC; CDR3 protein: CASSQRSGTTFFYEQYF
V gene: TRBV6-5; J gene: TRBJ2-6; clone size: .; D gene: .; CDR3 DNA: TGTGCCAGCAGTTACGGGAGCTCTGGGGCCAACGTCCTGACTTTC; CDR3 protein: CASSYGSSGANVLTF
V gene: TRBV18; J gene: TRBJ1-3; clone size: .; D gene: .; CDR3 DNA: TGTGCCAGCTTCTCACCGTTCCAGGGGACGACTCTCTCTGGAAACACCATATATTTT; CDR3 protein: CASFSPFQGTTLSGNTIYF
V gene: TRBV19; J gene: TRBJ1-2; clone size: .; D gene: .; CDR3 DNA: TGTGCCAGTAGTCGGAGCAGGAGGGGTGGCTACACCTTC; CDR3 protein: CASSRSRRGGYTF
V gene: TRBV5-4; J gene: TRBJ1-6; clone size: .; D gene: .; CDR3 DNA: TGTGCCAGCAGCTTGGTAGGGGTAATGAATTCACCCCTCCACTTT; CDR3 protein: CASSLVGVMNSPLHF
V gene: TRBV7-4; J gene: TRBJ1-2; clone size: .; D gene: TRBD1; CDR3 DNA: TGTGCCAGCACCCCGTACAGGGGGCAGCAGCAATTTGGTGGCTACACCTTC; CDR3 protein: CASTPYRGQQQFGGYTF
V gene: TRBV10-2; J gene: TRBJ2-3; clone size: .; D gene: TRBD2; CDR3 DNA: TGCGCCAGCAGTGTCCCCCGCGGGACTAGCGGGAGGTACCATAGGGGTACGCAGTATTTT; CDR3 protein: CASSVPRGTSGRYHRGTQYF
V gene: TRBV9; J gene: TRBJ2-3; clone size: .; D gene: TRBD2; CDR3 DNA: TGTGCCAGCAGCGTTCGAACTAGCGGAGCTAGCACAGATACGCAGTATTTT; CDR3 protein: CASSVRTSGASTDTQYF
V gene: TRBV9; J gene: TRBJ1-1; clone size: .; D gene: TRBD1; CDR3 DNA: TGTGCCAGCAGCGAGACAGGGGTTACTGAAGCTTTCTTT; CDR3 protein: CASSETGVTEAFF
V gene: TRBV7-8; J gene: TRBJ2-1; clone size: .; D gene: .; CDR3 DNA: TGTGCCAGCAGCTTAGGAGACAATGAGCAGTTCTTC; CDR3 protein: CASSLGDNEQFF
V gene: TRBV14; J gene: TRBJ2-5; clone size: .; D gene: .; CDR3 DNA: TGTGCCAGCAGCCAGTACAGGGCCCAGGAGACCCAGTACTTC; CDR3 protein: CASSQYRAQETQYF
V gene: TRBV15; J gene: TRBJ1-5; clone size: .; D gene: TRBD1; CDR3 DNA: TGTGCCACCAGCAGAGACGGGGGCAGGGGGGTTTTGCCCCAGCATTTT; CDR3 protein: CATSRDGGRGVLPQHF
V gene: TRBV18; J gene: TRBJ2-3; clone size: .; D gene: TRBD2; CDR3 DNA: TGTGCCAGCTCACCAGTAGCGGGGCAGACTGGACCCCCGGATACGCAGTATTTT; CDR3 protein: CASSPVAGQTGPPDTQYF
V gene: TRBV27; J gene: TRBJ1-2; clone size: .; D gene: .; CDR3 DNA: TGTGCCAGCAGTCAAACCGGGGCAGGCGGGAGGTTCTATGGCTACACCTTC; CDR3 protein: CASSQTGAGGRFYGYTF
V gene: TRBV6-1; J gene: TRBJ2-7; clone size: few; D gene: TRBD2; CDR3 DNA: TGTGCCAGCAGCCGTATACTAGCGATAGCCTACGAGCAGTACTTC; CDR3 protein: CASSRILAIAYEQYF
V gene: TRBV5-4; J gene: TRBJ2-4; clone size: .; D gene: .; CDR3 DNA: TGTGCCAGCAGCTTGGCTGCGGGAAACATTCAGTACTTC; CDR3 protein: CASSLAAGNIQYF
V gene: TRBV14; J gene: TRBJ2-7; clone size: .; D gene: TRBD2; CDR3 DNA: TGTGCCAGCAGCCAAGGGGTAGAAGAGAGCGGGGGCCCCTACGAGCAGTACTTC; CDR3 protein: CASSQGVEESGGPYEQYF
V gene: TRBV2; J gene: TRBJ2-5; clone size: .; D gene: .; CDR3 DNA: TGTGCCAGCAGCTACCGGGGGCAAGAGACCCAGTACTTC; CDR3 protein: CASSYRGQETQYF
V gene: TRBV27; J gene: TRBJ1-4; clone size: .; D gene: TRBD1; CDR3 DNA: TGTGCCAGCAGGCCGACAGGGGTTAATGAAAAACTGTTTTTT; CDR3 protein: CASRPTGVNEKLFF
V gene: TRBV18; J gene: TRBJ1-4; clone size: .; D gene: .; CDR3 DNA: TGTGCCAGCTCACCTCCTATATTGGGGGCACATGAAAAACTGTTTTTT; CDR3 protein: CASSPPILGAHEKLFF
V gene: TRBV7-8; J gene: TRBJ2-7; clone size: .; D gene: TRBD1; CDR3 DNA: TGTGCCAGCAGAAGAGACAGGGTCGAGCAGTACTTC; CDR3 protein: CASRRDRVEQYF
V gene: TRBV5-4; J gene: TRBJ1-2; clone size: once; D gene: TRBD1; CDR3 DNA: TGTGCCAGCAGCTTGCCAGAGACAGGGTGGAATGGCTACACCTTC; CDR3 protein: CASSLPETGWNGYTF
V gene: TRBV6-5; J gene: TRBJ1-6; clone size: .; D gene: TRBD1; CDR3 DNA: TGTGCCAGCAGCACCGGGACAGGCCATTCACCCCTCCACTTT; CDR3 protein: CASSTGTGHSPLHF
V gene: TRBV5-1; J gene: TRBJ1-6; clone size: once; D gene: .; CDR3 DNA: TGCGCCAGCAGCTTGGCCGGGGGTCGGGATCGGAATTCACCCCTCCACTTT; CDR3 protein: CASSLAGGRDRNSPLHF
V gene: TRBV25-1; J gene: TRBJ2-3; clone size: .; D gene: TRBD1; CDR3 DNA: TGTGCCAGCAGTAGGGGCTCCGGACAGGGTGGGGCAGATACGCAGTATTTT; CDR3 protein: CASSRGSGQGGADTQYF
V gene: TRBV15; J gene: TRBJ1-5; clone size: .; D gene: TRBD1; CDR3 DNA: TGTGCCACCAGCGCGACAGGGAGACCTTATCAGCCCCAGCATTTT; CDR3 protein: CATSATGRPYQPQHF
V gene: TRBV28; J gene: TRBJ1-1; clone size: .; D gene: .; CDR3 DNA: TGTGCCAGCAGCTTCCCGAACACTGAAGCTTTCTTT; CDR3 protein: CASSFPNTEAFF
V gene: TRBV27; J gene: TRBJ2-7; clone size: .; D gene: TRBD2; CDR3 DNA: TGTGCCAGCAGTTTAGGGGGGGGTCCCTCCTACGAGCAGTACTTC; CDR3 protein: CASSLGGGPSYEQYF
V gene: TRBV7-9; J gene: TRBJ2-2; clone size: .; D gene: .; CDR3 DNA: TGTGCCAGCAGCTTAGCACACAACACCGGGGAGCTGTTTTTT; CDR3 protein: CASSLAHNTGELFF
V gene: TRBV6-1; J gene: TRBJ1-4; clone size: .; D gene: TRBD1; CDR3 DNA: TGTGCCAGCAGTGTCACAGGGGTTGAATCGGATGAAAAACTGTTTTTT; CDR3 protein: CASSVTGVESDEKLFF
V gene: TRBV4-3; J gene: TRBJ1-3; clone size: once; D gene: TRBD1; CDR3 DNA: TGCGCCAGCAGCCAAGAATTCGGGCGAGGGACAGGGGAATCTGGAAACACCATATATTTT; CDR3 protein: CASSQEFGRGTGESGNTIYF
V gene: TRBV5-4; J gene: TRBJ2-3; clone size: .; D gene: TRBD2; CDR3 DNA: TGTGCCAGCAGCTCAAATAGCGGGGGGGCTCCGGAAGATACGCAGTATTTT; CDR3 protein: CASSSNSGGAPEDTQYF